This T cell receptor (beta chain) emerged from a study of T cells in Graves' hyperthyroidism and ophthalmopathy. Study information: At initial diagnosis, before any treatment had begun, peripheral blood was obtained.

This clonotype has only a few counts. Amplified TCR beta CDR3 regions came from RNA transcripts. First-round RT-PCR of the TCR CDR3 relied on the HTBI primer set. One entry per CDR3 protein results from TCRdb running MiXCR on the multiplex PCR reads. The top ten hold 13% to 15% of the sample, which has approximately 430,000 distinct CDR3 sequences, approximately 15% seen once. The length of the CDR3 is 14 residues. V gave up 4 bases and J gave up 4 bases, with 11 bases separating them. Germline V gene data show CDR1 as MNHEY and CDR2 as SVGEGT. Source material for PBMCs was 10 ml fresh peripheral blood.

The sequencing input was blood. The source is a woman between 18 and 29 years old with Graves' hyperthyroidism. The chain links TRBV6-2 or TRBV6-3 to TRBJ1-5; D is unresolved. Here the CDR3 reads CASSSRRNNQPQHF. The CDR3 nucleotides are TGTGCCAGCAGTTCTCGACGGAATAATCAGCCCCAGCATTTT.